This T cell receptor beta chain was sequenced for a study of OX40 agonist ivuxolimab in advanced cancers. Study-wide context: Checkpoint inhibitors had been given previously to under 50% of patients. Partial responses occurred in three patients (one hepatocellular carcinoma, two cutaneous melanoma).

Germline V gives CDR1 KGHSH, CDR2 LQKENI. The CDR3 has 16 residues. Between the trimmed V and J ends, which lost 3 bases and 4 bases, there was a span of 17 bases. Using immunoSEQ multiplex PCR, the repertoire was profiled, and TCRdb retains in-frame clones only, with some absent. There are approximately 74,000 clones in the sample; 90% occur only once, and about 1.8% lies in the top ten. Findings of the study overall: On average, CD8+ T cells showed a greater number of expanded clones than CD4+. Near-lowest levels of clonal expansion characterized partial responders at 0.1-3.0 mg/kg.

About this clone: Its target is not known.

The V gene is TRBV18, the J gene TRBJ2-3; weak D call: TRBD2 (7 bases). The sequencing used CD4+ or CD8+ T cells sorted from blood, collected in a trial of the OX40 agonist ivuxolimab. This TCR was sampled from an adult with an advanced solid tumor such as melanoma, head and neck, liver or kidney cancer. DNA for the CDR3: TGTGCCAGCTCACCGGGATCGGGGGGCCTGTCAGATACGCAGTATTTT. This sequence encodes CASSPGSGGLSDTQYF. Looking up the rest from reference TRBV18 and TRBJ2-3 gives the full variable domain: NAGVMQNPRHLVRRRGQEARLRCSPMKGHSHVYWYRQLPEEGLKFMVYLQKENIIDESGMPKERFSAEFPKEGPSILRIQQVVRGDSAAYFCASSPGSGGLSDTQYFGPGTRLTVL.